The present entry profiles one T cell receptor beta chain with its context. Antigen: not known. Clones were sequenced by immunoSEQ multiplex PCR, and TCRdb holds only the in-frame ones, with some missing. This table holds approximately 41,000 clones, 60% to 70% found once. The time point denotes: cycle 4 day 1 (C4D1), after more than 5 weeks of nivolumab. Every patient had relapsed following autologous stem cell transplantation, and cohorts differed in brentuximab vedotin exposure. The sample comes from a study of PD-1 blockade in classical Hodgkin lymphoma. Study-wide results and limits: TCR diversity at baseline was reported to be reduced in newly diagnosed patients relative to healthy donors. Differences between repertoires have undefined causes, possibly disease activity or prior therapy.

Germline loops: CDR1 LGHNA, CDR2 YSLEER. The CDR3 length is 15 residues. V shed 5 bases, J shed 4 bases, and the junction held 9 bases outside the gene matches. The sequence was collected from a human donor with classical Hodgkin lymphoma. Sequencing was performed on peripheral blood mononuclear cells (PBMCs), taken before the fourth cycle of nivolumab. The V gene is TRBV4-3, the J gene TRBJ2-5, with 8 bases lining up with TRBD1. The DNA for the CDR3 is TGCGCCAGCAGCTTAGCGACAGGGGTAGGAGAGACCCAGTACTTC. Residues: CASSLATGVGETQYF.